The 3 T cell receptor beta chains presented below share a single source sample, sequenced in a study of beta chain features in type 1 diabetes. Every isolated RNA sample was fully reverse transcribed, so sequencing captured expressed TCRB transcripts. Sequenced by immunoSEQ multiplex PCR; TCRdb stores in-frame clones only, minus some. Of 310,000 or so clones in the sample, roughly 9.6% are singletons; the top ten hold 0.015% to 0.02%. Source material: naive CD4+ T cells from blood. All receptors come from a woman aged 25 to 39 in good health.

The rearrangement joins TRBV18 to TRBJ1-5; TRBD1 matches 10 bases. Germline V gene lookup returns CDR1 KGHSH and CDR2 LQKENI. Unmatched junction bases numbered 5, after V lost 5 bases and J lost 4 bases. CDR3 length: 15 amino acids. CDR3 protein: CASSDRQGANQPQHF. As DNA, the CDR3 is TGTGCCAGCTCAGACAGACAGGGGGCTAATCAGCCCCAGCATTTT. The full variable domain, with the rest looked up from reference TRBV18 and TRBJ1-5, is NAGVMQNPRHLVRRRGQEARLRCSPMKGHSHVYWYRQLPEEGLKFMVYLQKENIIDESGMPKERFSAEFPKEGPSILRIQQVVRGDSAAYFCASSDRQGANQPQHFGDGTRLSIL.

This chain uses TRBV28 with TRBJ1-1; perhaps TRBD1 as D (6 bases). Germline assignment: CDR1 MDHEN and CDR2 SYDVKM. This CDR3 contains 12 residues. Trimming removed 7 bases from V and 10 bases from J, with 16 bases in between. CDR3 residues: CASNGGARRAFF. CDR3 sequence (DNA): TGTGCCAGCAACGGGGGGGCGCGAAGAGCTTTCTTT.

The CDR3 sequence: CASSLRAGGQFF. The CDR3 DNA is TGTGCCAGCAGTCTGAGGGCGGGTGGGCAGTTCTTC. V is TRBV28 and J is TRBJ2-1; D might be TRBD2 (5 bases). This CDR3 is built from 12 residues. Germline V gene lookup returns CDR1 MDHEN and CDR2 SYDVKM. V lost 5 bases, J lost 12 bases, and 14 bases lay in between.